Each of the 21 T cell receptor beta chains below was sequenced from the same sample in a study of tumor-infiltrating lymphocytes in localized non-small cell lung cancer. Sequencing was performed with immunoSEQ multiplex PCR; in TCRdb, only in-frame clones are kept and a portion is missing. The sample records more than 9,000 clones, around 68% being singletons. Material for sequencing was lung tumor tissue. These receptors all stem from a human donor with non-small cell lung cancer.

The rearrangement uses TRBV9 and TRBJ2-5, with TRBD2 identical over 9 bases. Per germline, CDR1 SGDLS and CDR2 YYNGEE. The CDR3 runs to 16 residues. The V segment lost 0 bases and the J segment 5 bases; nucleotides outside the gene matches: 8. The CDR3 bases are TGTGCCAGCAGCGTAGATAACGGCGGGAGGGAGGAGACCCAGTACTTC. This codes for CASSVDNGGREETQYF.

The CDR3 DNA follows: TGTGCCAGCAGCTCGGGACAGGGGGCGAAGGAGACCCAGTACTTC. Its translation is CASSSGQGAKETQYF. The genes are TRBV7-2 and TRBJ2-5; 12 nucleotides agree with TRBD1. Per germline, CDR1 SGHTA and CDR2 FQGNSA. V was clipped by 4 bases and J by 5 bases; unmatched bases: 5. The CDR3 covers 15 residues. The variable domain in full, completed from reference TRBV7-2 and TRBJ2-5, reads GAGVSQSPSNKVTEKGKDVELRCDPISGHTALYWYRQSLGQGLEFLIYFQGNSAPDKSGLPSDRFSAERTGGSVSTLTIQRTQQEDSAVYLCASSSGQGAKETQYFGPGTRLLVL.

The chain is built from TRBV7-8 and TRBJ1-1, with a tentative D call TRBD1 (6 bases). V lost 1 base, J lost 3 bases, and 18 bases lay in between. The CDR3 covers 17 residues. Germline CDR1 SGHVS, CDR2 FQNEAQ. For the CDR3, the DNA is TGTGCCAGCAGCTTAGGGCACCGCAGGGGACGGGACACTGAAGCTTTCTTT. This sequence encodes CASSLGHRRGRDTEAFF.

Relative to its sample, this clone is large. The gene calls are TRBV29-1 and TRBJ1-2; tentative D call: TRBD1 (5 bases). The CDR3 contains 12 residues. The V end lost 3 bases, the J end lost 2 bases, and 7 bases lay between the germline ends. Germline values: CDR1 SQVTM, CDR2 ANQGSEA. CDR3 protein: CSVDAGNYGYTF. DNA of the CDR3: TGCAGCGTTGACGCAGGGAACTATGGCTACACCTTC.

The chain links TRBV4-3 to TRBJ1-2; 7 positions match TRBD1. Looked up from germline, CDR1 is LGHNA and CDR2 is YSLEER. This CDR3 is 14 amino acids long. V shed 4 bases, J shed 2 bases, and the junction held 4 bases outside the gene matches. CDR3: CASSRQTGNYGYTF. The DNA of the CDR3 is TGCGCCAGCAGCCGTCAGACAGGGAACTATGGCTACACCTTC.

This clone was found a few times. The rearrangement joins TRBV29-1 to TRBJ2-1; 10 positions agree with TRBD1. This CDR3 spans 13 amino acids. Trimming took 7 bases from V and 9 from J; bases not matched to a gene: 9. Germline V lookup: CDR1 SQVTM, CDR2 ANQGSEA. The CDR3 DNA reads TGCAGCGGGGGGACAGGGGAGGATGGTGAGCAGTTCTTC. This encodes CSGGTGEDGEQFF.

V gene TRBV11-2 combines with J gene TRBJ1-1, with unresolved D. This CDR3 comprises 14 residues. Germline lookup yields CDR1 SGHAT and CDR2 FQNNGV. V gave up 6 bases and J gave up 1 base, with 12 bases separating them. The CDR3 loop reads CASSFDISNTEAFF. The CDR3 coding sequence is TGTGCCAGCAGTTTTGACATTTCGAACACTGAAGCTTTCTTT.

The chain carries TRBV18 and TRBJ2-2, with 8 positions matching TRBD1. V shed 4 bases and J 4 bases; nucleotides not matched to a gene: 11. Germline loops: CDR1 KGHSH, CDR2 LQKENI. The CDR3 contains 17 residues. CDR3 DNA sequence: TGTGCCAGCTCACTAAGTCCCCAGGGGGCCGGCACCGGGGAGCTGTTTTTT. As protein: CASSLSPQGAGTGELFF.

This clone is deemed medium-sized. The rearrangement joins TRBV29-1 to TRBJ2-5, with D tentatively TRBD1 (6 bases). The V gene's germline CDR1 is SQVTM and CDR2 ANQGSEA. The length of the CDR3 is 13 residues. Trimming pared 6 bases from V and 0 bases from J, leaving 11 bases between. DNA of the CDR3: TGCAGCGTCTCGACAGGAAACCAAGAGACCCAGTACTTC. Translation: CSVSTGNQETQYF.

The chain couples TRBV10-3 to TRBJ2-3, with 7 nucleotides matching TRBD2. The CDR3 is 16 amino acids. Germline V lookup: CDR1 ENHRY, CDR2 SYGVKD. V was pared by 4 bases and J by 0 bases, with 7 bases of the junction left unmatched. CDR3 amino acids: CAISGARGGSTDTQYF. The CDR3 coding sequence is TGTGCCATCAGTGGGGCCCGCGGGGGTAGCACAGATACGCAGTATTTT.

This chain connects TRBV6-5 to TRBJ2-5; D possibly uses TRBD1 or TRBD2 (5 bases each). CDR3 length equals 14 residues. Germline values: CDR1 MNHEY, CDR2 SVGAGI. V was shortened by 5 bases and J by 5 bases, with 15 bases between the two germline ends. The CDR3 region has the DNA TGTGCCAGCAGTCGGGACCTCAGAGGGGAGACCCAGTACTTC. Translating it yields CASSRDLRGETQYF.

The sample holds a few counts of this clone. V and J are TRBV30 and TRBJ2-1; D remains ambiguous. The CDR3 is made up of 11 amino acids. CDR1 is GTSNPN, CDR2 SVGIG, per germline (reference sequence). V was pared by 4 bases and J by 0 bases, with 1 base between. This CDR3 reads CAWTSYNEQFF. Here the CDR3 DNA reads TGTGCCTGGACCTCCTACAATGAGCAGTTCTTC.

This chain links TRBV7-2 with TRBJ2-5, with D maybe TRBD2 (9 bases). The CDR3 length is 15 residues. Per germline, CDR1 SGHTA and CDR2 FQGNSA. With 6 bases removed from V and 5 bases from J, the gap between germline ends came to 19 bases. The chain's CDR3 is CASRTTGAGGETQYF. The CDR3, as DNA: TGTGCCAGCAGAACGACAGGGGCGGGAGGGGAGACCCAGTACTTC. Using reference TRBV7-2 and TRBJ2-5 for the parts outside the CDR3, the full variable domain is GAGVSQSPSNKVTEKGKDVELRCDPISGHTALYWYRQSLGQGLEFLIYFQGNSAPDKSGLPSDRFSAERTGGSVSTLTIQRTQQEDSAVYLCASRTTGAGGETQYFGPGTRLLVL.

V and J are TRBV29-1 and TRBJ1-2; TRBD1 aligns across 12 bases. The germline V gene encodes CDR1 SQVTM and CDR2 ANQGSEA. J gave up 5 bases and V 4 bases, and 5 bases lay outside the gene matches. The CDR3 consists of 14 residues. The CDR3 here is CSVVGTGGSYGYTF. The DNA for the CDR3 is TGCAGCGTTGTAGGGACAGGGGGCTCATATGGCTACACCTTC.

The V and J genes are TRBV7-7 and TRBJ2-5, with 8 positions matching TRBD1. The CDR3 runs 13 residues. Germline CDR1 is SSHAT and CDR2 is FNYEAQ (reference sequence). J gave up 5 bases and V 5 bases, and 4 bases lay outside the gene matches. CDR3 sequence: CASSTDRDETQYF. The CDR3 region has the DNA TGTGCCAGCAGCACGGACAGGGACGAGACCCAGTACTTC.

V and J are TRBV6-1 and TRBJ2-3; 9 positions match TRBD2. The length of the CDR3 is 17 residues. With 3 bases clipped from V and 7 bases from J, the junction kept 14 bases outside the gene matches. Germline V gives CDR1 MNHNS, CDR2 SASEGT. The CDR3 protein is CASSESSGDYWSYTQYF. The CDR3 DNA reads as TGTGCCAGCAGTGAGTCTAGCGGGGACTATTGGAGCTATACGCAGTATTTT.

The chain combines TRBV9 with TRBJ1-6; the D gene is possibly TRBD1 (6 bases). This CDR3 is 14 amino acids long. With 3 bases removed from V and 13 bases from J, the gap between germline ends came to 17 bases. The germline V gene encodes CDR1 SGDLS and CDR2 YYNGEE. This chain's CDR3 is CASSARDTFSPLHF. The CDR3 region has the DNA TGTGCCAGCAGCGCACGGGACACGTTCTCCCCCCTCCACTTT.

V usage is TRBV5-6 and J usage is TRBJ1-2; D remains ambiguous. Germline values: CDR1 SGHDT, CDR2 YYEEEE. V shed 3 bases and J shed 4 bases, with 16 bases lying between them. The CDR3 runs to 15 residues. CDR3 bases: TGTGCCAGCAGCTCCTTCCCCCCAGGAATCTATGGCTACACCTTC. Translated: CASSSFPPGIYGYTF.

As DNA, the CDR3 is TGCGCCAGCAGCTGGGGACACCTGAACACCGGGGAGCTGTTTTTT. Translation gives CASSWGHLNTGELFF. The V call is TRBV5-1, the J call TRBJ2-2; possible D gene TRBD1, 6 bases. The CDR3 contains 15 residues. V dropped 3 bases and J dropped 1 base, with 10 bases sitting between them. Germline V gives CDR1 SGHRS, CDR2 YFSETQ.

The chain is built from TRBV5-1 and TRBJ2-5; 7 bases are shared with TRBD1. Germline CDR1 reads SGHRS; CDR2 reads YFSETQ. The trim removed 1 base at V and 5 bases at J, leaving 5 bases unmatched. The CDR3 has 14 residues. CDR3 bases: TGCGCCAGCAGCTTGTACGGACAGGTGGAGACCCAGTACTTC. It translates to CASSLYGQVETQYF.

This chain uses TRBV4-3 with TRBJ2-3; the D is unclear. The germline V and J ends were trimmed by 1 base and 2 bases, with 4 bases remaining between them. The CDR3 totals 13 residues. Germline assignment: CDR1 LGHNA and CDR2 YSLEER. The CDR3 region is CASSQAFTDTQYF. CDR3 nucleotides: TGCGCCAGCAGCCAAGCCTTCACAGATACGCAGTATTTT.